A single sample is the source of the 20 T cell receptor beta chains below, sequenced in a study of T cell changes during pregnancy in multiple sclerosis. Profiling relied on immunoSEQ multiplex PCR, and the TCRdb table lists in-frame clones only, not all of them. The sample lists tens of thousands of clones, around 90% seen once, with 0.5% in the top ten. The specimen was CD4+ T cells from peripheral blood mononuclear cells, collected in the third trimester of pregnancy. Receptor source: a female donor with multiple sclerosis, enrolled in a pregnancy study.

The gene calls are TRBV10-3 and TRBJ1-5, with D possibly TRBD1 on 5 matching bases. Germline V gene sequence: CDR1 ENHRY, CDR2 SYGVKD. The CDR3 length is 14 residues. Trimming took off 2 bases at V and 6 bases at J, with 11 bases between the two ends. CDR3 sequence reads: CAISEQGLTQPQHF. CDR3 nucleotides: TGTGCCATCAGTGAGCAGGGACTCACTCAGCCCCAGCATTTT.

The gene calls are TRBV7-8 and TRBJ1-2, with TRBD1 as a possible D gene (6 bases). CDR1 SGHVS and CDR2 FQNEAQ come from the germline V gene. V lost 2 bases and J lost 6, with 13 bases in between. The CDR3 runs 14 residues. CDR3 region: CASSLSYREDGYTF. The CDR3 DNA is TGTGCCAGCAGCTTATCTTACAGGGAAGATGGCTACACCTTC.

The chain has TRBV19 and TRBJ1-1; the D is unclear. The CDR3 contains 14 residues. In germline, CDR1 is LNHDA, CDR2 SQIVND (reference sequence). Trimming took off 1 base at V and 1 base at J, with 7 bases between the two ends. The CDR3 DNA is TGTGCCAGTAGTATAGGTGTAGAGAACACTGAAGCTTTCTTT. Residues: CASSIGVENTEAFF.

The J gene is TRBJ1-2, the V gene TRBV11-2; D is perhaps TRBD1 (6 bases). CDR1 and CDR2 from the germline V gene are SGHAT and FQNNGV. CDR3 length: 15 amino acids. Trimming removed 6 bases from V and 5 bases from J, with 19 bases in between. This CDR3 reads CASRTYTGLSYGYTF. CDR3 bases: TGTGCCAGCAGAACTTACACAGGGCTCTCGTATGGCTACACCTTC.

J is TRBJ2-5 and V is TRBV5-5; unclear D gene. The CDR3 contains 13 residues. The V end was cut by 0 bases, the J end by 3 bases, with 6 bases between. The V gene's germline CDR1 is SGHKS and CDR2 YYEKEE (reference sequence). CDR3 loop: CASSLGREETQYF. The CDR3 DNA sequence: TGTGCCAGCAGCTTGGGGAGAGAAGAGACCCAGTACTTC. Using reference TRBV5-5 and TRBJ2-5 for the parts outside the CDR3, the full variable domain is DAGVTQSPTHLIKTRGQQVTLRCSPISGHKSVSWYQQVLGQGPQFIFQYYEKEERGRGNFPDRFSARQFPNYSSELNVNALLLGDSALYLCASSLGREETQYFGPGTRLLVL.

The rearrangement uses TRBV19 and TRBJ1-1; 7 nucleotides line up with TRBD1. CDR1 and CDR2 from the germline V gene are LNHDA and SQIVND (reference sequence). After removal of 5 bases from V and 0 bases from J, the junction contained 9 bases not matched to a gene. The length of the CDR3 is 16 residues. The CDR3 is CASSPWTGLMNTEAFF. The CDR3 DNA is TGTGCCAGTAGTCCCTGGACAGGATTGATGAACACTGAAGCTTTCTTT.

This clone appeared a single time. The CDR3 loop reads CASSLVPLEWDTQYF. The CDR3 nucleotides read TGTGCCAGCAGCTTAGTTCCTCTGGAGTGGGATACGCAGTATTTT. The rearrangement joins TRBV7-2 to TRBJ2-3; no clear D gene. Trimming cost V 1 base and J 6 bases, with 14 bases left between them. The germline gives CDR1 SGHTA, CDR2 FQGNSA. The CDR3 runs to 15 residues.

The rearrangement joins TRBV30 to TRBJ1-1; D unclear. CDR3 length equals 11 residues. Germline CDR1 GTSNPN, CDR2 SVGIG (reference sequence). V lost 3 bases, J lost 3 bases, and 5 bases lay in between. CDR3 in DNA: TGTGCCTGGAGGGAGGACACTGAAGCTTTCTTT. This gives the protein CAWREDTEAFF. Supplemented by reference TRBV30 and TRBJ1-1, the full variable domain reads SQTIHQWPATLVQPVGSPLSLECTVEGTSNPNLYWYRQAAGRGLQLLFYSVGIGQISSEVPQNLSASRPQDRQFILSSKKLLLSDSGFYLCAWREDTEAFFGQGTRLTVV.

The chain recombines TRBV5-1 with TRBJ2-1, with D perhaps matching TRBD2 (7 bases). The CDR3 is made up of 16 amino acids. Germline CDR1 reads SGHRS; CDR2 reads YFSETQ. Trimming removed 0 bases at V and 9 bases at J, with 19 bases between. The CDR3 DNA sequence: TGCGCCAGCAGCTTGGGTGGGGGGGCCGATCACGGTGAGCAGTTCTTC. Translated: CASSLGGGADHGEQFF.

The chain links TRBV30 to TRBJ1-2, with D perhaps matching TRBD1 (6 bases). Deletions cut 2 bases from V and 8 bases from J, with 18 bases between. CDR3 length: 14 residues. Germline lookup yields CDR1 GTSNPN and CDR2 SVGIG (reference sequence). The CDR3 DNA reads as TGTGCCTGGAGTCCACAAACAGGGATGAAGGGCTACACCTTC. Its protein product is CAWSPQTGMKGYTF.

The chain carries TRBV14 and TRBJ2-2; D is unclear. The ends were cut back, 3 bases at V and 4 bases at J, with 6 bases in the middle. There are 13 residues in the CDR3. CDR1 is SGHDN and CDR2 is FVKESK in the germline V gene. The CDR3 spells CASSHRVTGELFF. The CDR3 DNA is TGTGCCAGCAGCCATCGAGTCACCGGGGAGCTGTTTTTT.

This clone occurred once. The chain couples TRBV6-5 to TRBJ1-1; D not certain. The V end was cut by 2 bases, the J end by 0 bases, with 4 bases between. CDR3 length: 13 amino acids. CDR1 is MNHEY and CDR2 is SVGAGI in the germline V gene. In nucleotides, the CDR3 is TGTGCCAGCAGTTACACAATGAACACTGAAGCTTTCTTT. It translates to CASSYTMNTEAFF.

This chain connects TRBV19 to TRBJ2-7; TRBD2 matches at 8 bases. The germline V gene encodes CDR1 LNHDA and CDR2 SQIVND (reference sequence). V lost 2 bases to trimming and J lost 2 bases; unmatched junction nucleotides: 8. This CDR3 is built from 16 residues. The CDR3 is CASSIRGTSFPYEQYF. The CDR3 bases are TGTGCCAGTAGTATACGCGGGACTAGTTTCCCCTACGAGCAGTACTTC.

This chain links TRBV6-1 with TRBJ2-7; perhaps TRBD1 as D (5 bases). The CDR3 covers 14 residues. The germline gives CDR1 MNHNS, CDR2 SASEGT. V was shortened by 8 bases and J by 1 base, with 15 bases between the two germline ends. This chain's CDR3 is CASGALLGSYEQYF. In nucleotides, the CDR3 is TGTGCCAGCGGGGCCCTCTTAGGATCCTACGAGCAGTACTTC.

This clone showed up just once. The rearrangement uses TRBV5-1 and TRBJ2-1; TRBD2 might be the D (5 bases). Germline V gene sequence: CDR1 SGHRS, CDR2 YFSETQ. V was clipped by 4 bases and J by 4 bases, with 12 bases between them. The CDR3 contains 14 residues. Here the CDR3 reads CASSAVERYNEQFF. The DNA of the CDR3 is TGCGCCAGCAGCGCCGTGGAGCGGTACAATGAGCAGTTCTTC.

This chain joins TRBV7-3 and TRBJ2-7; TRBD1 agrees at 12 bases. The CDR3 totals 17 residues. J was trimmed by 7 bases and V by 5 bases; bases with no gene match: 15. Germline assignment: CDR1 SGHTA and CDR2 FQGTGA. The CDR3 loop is CASSPHGWDRGQGEQYF. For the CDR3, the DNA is TGTGCCAGCAGCCCTCATGGCTGGGACAGGGGGCAAGGAGAGCAGTACTTC.

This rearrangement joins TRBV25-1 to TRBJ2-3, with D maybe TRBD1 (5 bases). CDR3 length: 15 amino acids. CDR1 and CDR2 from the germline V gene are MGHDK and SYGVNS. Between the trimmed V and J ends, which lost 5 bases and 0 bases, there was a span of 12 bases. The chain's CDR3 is CASSLKRGSTDTQYF. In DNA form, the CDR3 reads TGTGCCAGCAGTCTGAAAAGGGGTAGCACAGATACGCAGTATTTT.

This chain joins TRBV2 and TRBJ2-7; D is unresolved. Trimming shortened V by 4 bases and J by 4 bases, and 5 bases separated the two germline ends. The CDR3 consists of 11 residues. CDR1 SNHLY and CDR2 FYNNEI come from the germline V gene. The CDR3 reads CASSGVYEQYF. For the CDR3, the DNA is TGTGCCAGCAGTGGCGTTTACGAGCAGTACTTC.

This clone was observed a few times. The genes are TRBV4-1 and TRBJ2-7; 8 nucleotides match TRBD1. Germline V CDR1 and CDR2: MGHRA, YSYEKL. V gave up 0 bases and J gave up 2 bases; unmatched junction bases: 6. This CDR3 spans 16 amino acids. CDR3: CASSQDRDRFPYEQYF. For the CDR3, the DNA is TGCGCCAGCAGCCAAGATAGGGACAGGTTCCCCTACGAGCAGTACTTC.

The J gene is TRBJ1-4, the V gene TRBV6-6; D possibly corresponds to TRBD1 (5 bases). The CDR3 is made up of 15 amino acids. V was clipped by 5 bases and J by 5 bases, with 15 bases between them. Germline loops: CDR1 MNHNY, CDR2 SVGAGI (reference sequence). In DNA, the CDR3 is TGTGCCAGCAGTGGCCCAGGGATACAAAATGAAAAACTGTTTTTT. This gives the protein CASSGPGIQNEKLFF.